The 5 T cell receptor beta chains in this list originate from one sample, sequenced in a study of blood T cell repertoires in COVID-19. Repertoires were generated with immunoSEQ multiplex PCR, while TCRdb's copy carries only in-frame clones and drops some. The repertoire consists of around 68,000 clones, with roughly 87% occurring once and the leading ten covering roughly 6.8%. The sequencing input was peripheral blood. The receptors here all came from a woman in her forties or fifties with acute or convalescent COVID-19.

This rearrangement joins TRBV7-9 to TRBJ1-2, with D hard to call. In germline, CDR1 is SEHNR, CDR2 FQNEAQ (reference sequence). This CDR3 has 13 amino acids. V was shortened by 1 base and J by 5 bases, with 8 bases between the two germline ends. The CDR3 is CASSLEAYYGYTF. In DNA form, the CDR3 reads TGTGCCAGCAGCTTAGAAGCCTATTATGGCTACACCTTC.

J is TRBJ1-2 and V is TRBV6-4; TRBD1 matches at 9 bases. The CDR3 totals 14 residues. Germline CDR1 is MRHNA and CDR2 is SNTAGT. The V segment lost 5 bases and the J segment 3 bases; nucleotides outside the gene matches: 4. The CDR3 nucleotides read TGTGCCAGCAGTTGGGACAGGGATGACTATGGCTACACCTTC. Its protein product is CASSWDRDDYGYTF.

The chain recombines TRBV9 with TRBJ1-2; unclear D gene. V dropped 4 bases and J dropped 8 bases, with 15 bases sitting between them. The germline V gene encodes CDR1 SGDLS and CDR2 YYNGEE. The CDR3 runs to 13 residues. CDR3 sequence (DNA): TGTGCCAGCAGCTCCTGGGCGGAGGACGGCTACACCTTC. Translation: CASSSWAEDGYTF.

The chain joins TRBV14 to TRBJ2-3; 12 nucleotides match TRBD2. Germline lookup yields CDR1 SGHDN and CDR2 FVKESK. CDR3 length: 16 residues. V trimming: 4 bases; J trimming: 4 bases; junction bases outside the gene matches: 6. The CDR3 region is CASSLTTSGSADTQYF. CDR3 nucleotide sequence: TGTGCCAGCAGCCTGACGACTAGCGGGAGTGCAGATACGCAGTATTTT.

This clone is a singleton in its sample. The J gene is TRBJ2-7, the V gene TRBV6-5, with D unclear. CDR1 and CDR2 from the germline V gene are MNHEY and SVGAGI. Trimming shortened V by 2 bases and J by 0 bases, and 5 bases separated the two germline ends. CDR3 length equals 13 residues. The CDR3 region has the DNA TGTGCCAGCAGTTACCGGTTCTCCTACGAGCAGTACTTC. Residues: CASSYRFSYEQYF.